This T cell receptor beta chain was profiled in a study of spatial heterogeneity in lung cancer. Overall study findings and caveats: Ubiquitous expanded tumor TCRs were observed in blood more at resection than follow-up.

The time point is: sample taken at primary tumor resection. The input material, whole RNA from tumor, nontumor lung or frozen PBMC, was sequenced unsorted. TCR cDNA molecules each carried a unique molecular identifier. TCRdb fed the 5' RACE reads into MiXCR, producing one record per CDR3 protein. The profile shows approximately 40,000 distinct CDR3 sequences, roughly an eighth of them singletons. This clonotype was counted at least ten times. No antigen is known for it. Per germline, CDR1 MDHEN and CDR2 SYDVKM. Trimming took 2 bases from V and 2 from J, leaving 12 bases between them. This CDR3 is built from 15 residues.

The rearrangement links TRBV28 to TRBJ2-5; either TRBD1 or TRBD2 may fit D (5 bases each). Sequenced here: PBMCs, sampled at surgery. The receptor's source is a male donor with early-stage non-small cell lung cancer. This CDR3 is CASSLRGAGQETQYF. The CDR3 coding sequence is TGTGCCAGCAGTTTAAGAGGGGCAGGTCAAGAGACCCAGTACTTC.